This T cell receptor beta chain was recorded in a study of blood T cell repertoires in COVID-19 (dated by TCRdb to about 2020). Regarding the study in general: Samples from collaborators originated in the United States, Italy and Spain and spanned both the acute and convalescent phases of COVID-19. Where available, HLA class I and class II types were obtained from metadata supplied by the sample provider rather than from assay-based typing. Deeply sampled blood TCRbeta repertoires from subjects exposed to, actively infected with, or recovered from COVID-19 were included in the dataset. The material from the prospective study consisted of cDNA or gDNA derived from T cells, B-cell-depleted T cells, or PBMCs. Sample metadata almost always included a de-identified subject ID, COVID-19 status, age in years and sex. A freely available public database, intended as a resource for researchers studying the immune response to SARS-CoV-2, is where the repertoires were released. The samples were drawn from the first 160 participants of the ongoing ImmuneRACE study and from some 1,300 subjects provided by 6 global collaborators. What the study reported, not specific to this receptor: How much clinical and demographic metadata was included differed by source and by participant, and the metadata was provided uncurated.

TCRbeta CDR3 regions were amplified from genomic DNA by means of the immunoSEQ Assay, a bias-controlled multiplex PCR. In the authors' own workflow: The number of nucleated cells in each sample was estimated from the amplification of reference gene primers within the assay. To quantify the absolute abundance of each unique TCRbeta CDR3 rearrangement, sequence reads were collapsed and filtered. Productive Simpson clonality was computed per sample as the square root of Simpson's diversity index over productive rearrangements. TCRdb limited this immuneACCESS table to in-frame rearrangements with V and J called. A share of clones is missing; checked studies link under half to unresolved V genes, and the rest is unexplained. The V and J calls and the clone size are those of that table, but D and trimming were determined from the DNA. This sample gives approximately 340,000 clones in total; approximately 90% of them show up just once. Approximately 9.9% of the sample goes to the ten largest clones.

Sequences SGHRS (CDR1) and YFSETQ (CDR2) are obtained from the germline V gene. The CDR3 holds 15 amino acids from the cysteine to the phenylalanine. Only the CDR3 DNA stays, 45 bases, in frame from base 1. V is cut back by 2 bases and J by 4 bases, with 5 bases in the junction unmatched. On this clone: Its antigen is currently not known. Base quality data are lacking; no much larger clone is found one base away.

One collaborating source in Seattle enrolled patients while the patients were actively infected and followed the patients over time throughout the course of disease. Collaborating institutions collected whole blood in K2EDTA tubes following their own protocols. For TCRbeta analysis, collaborator samples were shipped as frozen whole blood, as isolated PBMCs, or as DNA extracted from either sample type. The sample was peripheral blood. The sequence derives from a man aged 25 to 40 with COVID-19, enrolled during active disease. The rearrangement combines TRBV5-1 with TRBJ2-1, with 8 junctional bases fitting TRBD2. CDR3 loop: CASSLTGLEYNEQFF. The DNA sequence is given as TGCGCCAGCAGCTTAACGGGACTAGAATACAATGAGCAGTTCTTC.